The 21 T cell receptor beta chains reported below all come from one sample, sequenced in a study of blood T cell repertoires in COVID-19. Method: immunoSEQ multiplex PCR; TCRdb's copy keeps in-frame clones and lacks some. The table shows around 300,000 clones, with around 89% occurring only once. The sequenced material came from PBMCs or T cells enriched from blood (not recorded which). The source of these receptors is a woman younger than 35 who had recovered from COVID-19.

This clone was recorded once. The genes are TRBV2 and TRBJ2-7, with D possibly being TRBD1 (6 bases). This CDR3 has 13 amino acids. Germline CDR1 SNHLY, CDR2 FYNNEI. Trimming removed 4 bases from V and 7 bases from J, with 14 bases in between. CDR3 coding DNA: TGTGCCAGCAGTGGCGGCAGGGGTCGGGAGCAGTACTTC. Protein product: CASSGGRGREQYF. The full variable domain, completed using reference TRBV2 and TRBJ2-7, is EPEVTQTPSHQVTQMGQEVILRCVPISNHLYFYWYRQILGQKVEFLVSFYNNEISEKSEIFDDQFSVERPDGSNFTLKIRSTKLEDSAMYFCASSGGRGREQYFGPGTRLTVT.

V and J are TRBV3-1 (or the pseudogene TRBV3-2) and TRBJ2-1; 12 bases match TRBD1. Germline V gives CDR1 LGHDT, CDR2 YNNKEL (reference sequence). The CDR3 is made up of 16 amino acids. V was pared by 2 bases and J by 10 bases, with 9 bases of the junction left unmatched. Here the CDR3 DNA reads TGTGCCAGCAGCCAAACCGGGACAGGGGGCTTGTCGGAGCAGTTCTTC. Residues: CASSQTGTGGLSEQFF.

This chain uses TRBV11-3 with TRBJ2-1, with TRBD2 matching 10 bases. J lost 5 bases, V lost 5 bases, and 6 bases had no gene match. The CDR3 length is 15 residues. Germline values: CDR1 SGHNT, CDR2 YENEEA. The CDR3: CASSPLAGHHNEQFF. As DNA, the CDR3 is TGTGCCAGCAGCCCACTAGCGGGGCACCACAATGAGCAGTTCTTC.

The chain joins TRBV27 to TRBJ2-5; 7 nucleotides match TRBD1. V gave up 6 bases and J gave up 0 bases; unmatched junction bases: 7. Germline CDR1 reads MNHEY; CDR2 reads SMNVEV (reference sequence). CDR3 length: 15 residues. The CDR3, as DNA: TGTGCCAGCAGGCGAAAGACAGGGTACCAAGAGACCCAGTACTTC. It encodes CASRRKTGYQETQYF.

The V gene is TRBV19, the J gene TRBJ2-7; TRBD2 aligns across 9 bases. Trimming at V came to 0 bases and at J to 7 bases, leaving 4 bases not matched to a gene. This CDR3 spans 14 amino acids. Per the germline V gene, CDR1 is LNHDA and CDR2 is SQIVND (reference sequence). DNA for the CDR3: TGTGCCAGTAGTATAGATCCTAGCGGGGATGAGCAGTACTTC. Protein product: CASSIDPSGDEQYF.

The rearrangement uses TRBV7-9 and TRBJ2-5; D is possibly TRBD2 (6 bases). V gave up 0 bases and J gave up 7 bases, with 18 bases separating them. The CDR3 sequence is 16 residues long. Germline CDR1 is SEHNR and CDR2 is FQNEAQ (reference sequence). In DNA, the CDR3 is TGTGCCAGCAGCTTAGCGAGTGGCGGGGTCGCAGGGACCCAGTACTTC. Its translation is CASSLASGGVAGTQYF.

This chain joins TRBV9 and TRBJ1-2, with TRBD1 identical over 7 bases. Germline V gene sequence: CDR1 SGDLS, CDR2 YYNGEE. The CDR3 extends over 13 amino acids. V shed 4 bases and J 8 bases; nucleotides not matched to a gene: 8. CDR3 nucleotides: TGTGCCAGCAGCATCACGACAGGGATCGGCTACACCTTC. Protein: CASSITTGIGYTF.

The genes are TRBV28 and TRBJ1-4; D is ambiguous. V shed 3 bases and J shed 11 bases, with 10 bases lying between them. This CDR3 has 12 amino acids. Germline CDR1 reads MDHEN; CDR2 reads SYDVKM. DNA of the CDR3: TGTGCCAGCAGTTTCCGGGGAGGGAAACTGTTTTTT. Translating gives CASSFRGGKLFF.

The CDR3 DNA follows: TGTGCCAGCAGCAAAATTAGCGGGGGATTTGATACGCAGTATTTT. Encoded protein: CASSKISGGFDTQYF. V is TRBV7-6 and J is TRBJ2-3; the match to TRBD2 covers 9 bases. Per the germline V gene, CDR1 is SGHVS and CDR2 is FNYEAQ. The J segment lost 6 bases and the V segment lost 5 bases, leaving 9 bases of the junction unmatched. CDR3 length equals 15 residues.

The V call is TRBV3-1 (or the pseudogene TRBV3-2), the J call TRBJ1-1, with 9 nucleotides matching TRBD1. V dropped 4 bases and J dropped 3; count of bases not matched to a gene: 3. Per germline, CDR1 LGHDT and CDR2 YNNKEL (reference sequence). This CDR3 spans 14 amino acids. The CDR3, as DNA: TGTGCCAGCAGCCCGACAGGGGGGGACACTGAAGCTTTCTTT. Amino acid sequence: CASSPTGGDTEAFF.

J is TRBJ2-3 and V is TRBV7-2; tentative D call: TRBD1 (6 bases). In germline, CDR1 is SGHTA, CDR2 FQGNSA. V shed 1 base and J shed 0 bases, with 8 bases lying between them. CDR3 length: 15 residues. The CDR3 protein is CASSLDRASTDTQYF. CDR3 coding DNA: TGTGCCAGCAGCTTAGACAGGGCGAGCACAGATACGCAGTATTTT.

Details on this clone: The same CDR3 arises from other DNA sequences in this sample as well. As DNA, the CDR3 is TGTGCCAGCAGCTTAGGGGGAGGCACAGATACGCAGTATTTT. Translated: CASSLGGGTDTQYF. V gene TRBV11-3 combines with J gene TRBJ2-3, with D maybe TRBD2 (5 bases). V gave up 1 base and J gave up 1 base, with 6 bases separating them. The germline gives CDR1 SGHNT, CDR2 YENEEA. The CDR3 contains 14 residues.

The chain uses TRBV18 and TRBJ2-1; 12 nucleotides agree with TRBD2. Germline V gene lookup returns CDR1 KGHSH and CDR2 LQKENI. Trimming removed 6 bases from V and 6 bases from J; junction bases left unmatched: 9. The CDR3 covers 16 residues. DNA of the CDR3: TGTGCCAGCTCCCAACTTGGACTAGCGGGGCTCAATGAGCAGTTCTTC. Translation gives CASSQLGLAGLNEQFF.

The chain couples TRBV6-1 to TRBJ1-2; no clear D gene. Trimming removed 0 bases at V and 4 bases at J, with 9 bases between. The CDR3 covers 14 residues. Germline V lookup: CDR1 MNHNS, CDR2 SASEGT. The CDR3 nucleotides read TGTGCCAGCAGTGAAGCGAAGGAGGGCTATGGCTACACCTTC. Translation: CASSEAKEGYGYTF.

This chain uses TRBV13 with TRBJ1-2; no definite D call. CDR1 is PRHDT, CDR2 FYEKMQ, per germline (reference sequence). Trimming took 6 bases from V and 1 from J, leaving 9 bases between them. This CDR3 has 13 residues. CDR3 DNA: TGTGCCAGCAGTACGGGAGGTAACTATGGCTACACCTTC. Amino acid sequence: CASSTGGNYGYTF.

This rearrangement joins TRBV20-1 to TRBJ1-4; D is unresolved. In germline, CDR1 is DFQATT, CDR2 SNEGSKA (reference sequence). This CDR3 has 11 amino acids. The CDR3 nucleotides are TGCAGCCTAGTAAACGGTGAAAAACTGTTTTTT. Protein product: CSLVNGEKLFF.

The chain has TRBV7-2 and TRBJ1-2; D remains ambiguous. This CDR3 has 15 amino acids. V was cut by 5 bases and J by 1 base, with 14 bases left in between. CDR1 is SGHTA and CDR2 is FQGNSA in the germline V gene. The CDR3 nucleotides read TGTGCCAGCAGCCCCCGCTGGGGAGTTAACTATGGCTACACCTTC. It is translated as CASSPRWGVNYGYTF.

The chain combines TRBV19 with TRBJ1-1; D ambiguous. CDR3 size: 12 residues. The V and J ends lost 3 bases and 1 base respectively, with 3 bases between them. The germline CDR1 and CDR2 sequences are LNHDA and SQIVND (reference sequence). CDR3 coding DNA: TGTGCCAGTAGTATCGGGAACACTGAAGCTTTCTTT. It encodes CASSIGNTEAFF.

This sequence joins TRBV27 and TRBJ1-6; 7 nucleotides align to TRBD1. This CDR3 is built from 16 residues. V lost 2 bases, J lost 7 bases, and 8 bases stayed unmatched. CDR1 is MNHEY, CDR2 SMNVEV, per germline (reference sequence). The chain's CDR3 is CASSLTPGQRNSPLHF. The CDR3, as DNA: TGTGCCAGCAGTTTAACCCCGGGACAGAGGAATTCACCCCTCCACTTT.

The V and J genes are TRBV18 and TRBJ1-1; 7 bases map to TRBD1. The CDR3 is made up of 14 amino acids. Germline CDR1 KGHSH, CDR2 LQKENI. With V trimmed by 6 bases and J by 5 bases, 9 bases remained unmatched. CDR3 bases: TGTGCCAGCTCCCCCAACCAGGGGGAGACTGAAGCTTTCTTT. Amino acid sequence: CASSPNQGETEAFF.

The chain has TRBV7-6 and TRBJ2-3, with TRBD1 matching 12 bases. Germline V gene sequence: CDR1 SGHVS, CDR2 FNYEAQ. The CDR3 runs to 17 residues. After removal of 0 bases from V and 4 bases from J, the junction contained 5 bases not matched to a gene. CDR3 DNA sequence: TGTGCCAGCAGCTTAGCGCCGGGACAGGGGGCCGCAGATACGCAGTATTTT. It codes for CASSLAPGQGAADTQYF.